This T cell receptor (beta chain) was obtained from a study of shared T cell receptors in the human thymus. Some clones are missing from TCRdb's copy, which holds only in-frame ones; the method was immunoSEQ multiplex PCR. The sample contains approximately 400,000 clones, approximately 95% of which appear only once. The sample taken for sequencing was thymocytes. The receptor's source is a human donor.

The CDR3 here is CASSRSGTSGGRNTGELFF. Written as DNA, the CDR3 is TGTGCCAGCAGCAGATCCGGGACTAGCGGGGGAAGGAACACCGGGGAGCTGTTTTTT. V and J are TRBV27 and TRBJ2-2; TRBD2 agrees at 14 bases. The CDR3 length is 19 residues. The V and J ends lost 6 bases and 1 base, in that order; junction bases with no gene match: 10. CDR1 and CDR2 (germline): MNHEY, SMNVEV (reference sequence).